The 4 T cell receptor beta chains presented below share a single source sample, sequenced in a study of TIL therapy for anti-PD-1-resistant metastatic lung cancer. Stated time point: pre-treatment sample, taken before nivolumab and TIL therapy. The immunoSEQ assay was v3. The data were produced by immunoSEQ multiplex PCR, yet TCRdb's version contains in-frame clones alone and is incomplete. The sample lists just over 45,000 clones, approximately 79% occurring once. This specimen consisted of blood, obtained at baseline. Receptor source: a man between 65 and 85 years old with non-small cell lung cancer.

This clone was picked up one time. The V gene is TRBV30, the J gene TRBJ1-3, with D uncertain. The V end was cut by 2 bases, the J end by 2 bases, with 7 bases between. The CDR3 runs to 13 residues. Germline CDR1 reads GTSNPN; CDR2 reads SVGIG (reference sequence). CDR3 residues: CAWSSGTGNTIYF. CDR3 bases: TGTGCCTGGAGTTCGGGGACTGGAAACACCATATATTTT.

The CDR3 region is CASSWSVTWEGDTQYF. The CDR3 DNA follows: TGTGCCAGCAGCTGGTCCGTGACGTGGGAGGGCGATACGCAGTATTTT. The chain links TRBV5-4 to TRBJ2-3, with TRBD2 matching over 7 bases. The V gene end was trimmed by 3 bases and the J gene end by 6 bases; junction bases not matched to a gene: 13. The CDR3 is made up of 16 amino acids. Germline-derived CDR1 and CDR2 are SGHNT and YYREEE (reference sequence).

This CDR3 reads CASSGSGRVGGELFF. The CDR3 nucleotides read TGTGCCAGTAGTGGCAGCGGGAGGGTAGGAGGGGAGCTGTTTTTT. This chain joins TRBV19 and TRBJ2-2; 10 bases fit TRBD2. Looked up from germline, CDR1 is LNHDA and CDR2 is SQIVND (reference sequence). This CDR3 contains 15 residues. V lost 5 bases to trimming and J lost 8 bases; unmatched junction nucleotides: 8. The variable domain in full, with the rest retrieved from reference TRBV19 and TRBJ2-2, is DGGITQSPKYLFRKEGQNVTLSCEQNLNHDAMYWYRQDPGQGLRLIYYSQIVNDFQKGDIAEGYSVSREKKESFPLTVTSAQKNPTAFYLCASSGSGRVGGELFFGEGSRLTVL.

The V call is TRBV19, the J call TRBJ2-3, with 11 bases matching TRBD1. The CDR3 covers 16 residues. Trimming at V came to 5 bases and at J to 5 bases, leaving 9 bases not matched to a gene. CDR1 is LNHDA and CDR2 is SQIVND in the germline V gene (reference sequence). The CDR3: CASSRGGQGVLDTQYF. The CDR3 DNA follows: TGTGCCAGTAGTCGCGGGGGACAGGGGGTATTAGATACGCAGTATTTT. The variable domain in full, completed from reference TRBV19 and TRBJ2-3, reads DGGITQSPKYLFRKEGQNVTLSCEQNLNHDAMYWYRQDPGQGLRLIYYSQIVNDFQKGDIAEGYSVSREKKESFPLTVTSAQKNPTAFYLCASSRGGQGVLDTQYFGPGTRLTVL.